This T cell receptor beta chain was captured by sequencing in a study of blood T cell repertoires in COVID-19. The length of the CDR3 is 15 residues. Germline V gene data show CDR1 as LNHNV and CDR2 as YYDKDF (reference sequence). V lost 3 bases, J lost 5 bases, and 16 bases lay in between. Some clones are missing from TCRdb's copy, which holds only in-frame ones; the method was immunoSEQ multiplex PCR. The data show some 200,000 clones, with about 85% seen just once and roughly a fifth held by the top ten. The gene calls are TRBV15 and TRBJ1-1; D is unclear. The source material was peripheral blood. The TCR sequence derives from a man between 60 and 70 years old with active or convalescent COVID-19. CDR3 sequence: CATSSRVRVGTEAFF. Written as DNA, the CDR3 is TGTGCCACCAGCAGCCGTGTGAGGGTAGGGACTGAAGCTTTCTTT.